These T cell receptor beta chains were read from a single sample in a study of cytomegalovirus exposure and HLA in healthy donors. Measured with immunoSEQ multiplex PCR; TCRdb has only the in-frame clones, and not every one. The sample consists of about 160,000 clones, around 96% of them appearing once. Input material: PBMCs. These receptors originate from a woman under 30 in good health and CMV-seronegative. Each CDR3 is given with its conserved first and last residue. The D gene is left open where the match is weak. Clone size appears in some rows only: once, few, many, or a class for an expanded clone.

>NA|TRBJ1-2|TRBD1|TRBV4-1
TGCGCCAGCAGCCAAGCGGGACAGAACTATGGCTACACCTTC
CASSQAGQNYGYTF
>NA|TRBJ2-7|NA|TRBV2
TGTGCCAGCAATCAGGGGGCCGGGAGGCACGAGCAGTACTTC
CASNQGAGRHEQYF
>NA|TRBJ2-7|TRBD2|TRBV29-1
TGCAGCGTTGAGCAGAATAGCGGGGGGGTTCGGAACGAGCAGTACTTC
CSVEQNSGGVRNEQYF
>NA|TRBJ2-5|NA|TRBV11-2
TGTGCCAGCAGCTTAGAGGGCGAGACCCAGTACTTC
CASSLEGETQYF
>NA|TRBJ1-2|TRBD1|TRBV6-5
TGTGCCAGCAGTACCTCTGACAGGGGTGGGGGCTACACCTTC
CASSTSDRGGGYTF
>NA|TRBJ2-5|TRBD2|TRBV9
TGTGCCAGCAGCGTAGCTCCTAGCGGGGGGGTTCAAGAGACCCAGTACTTC
CASSVAPSGGVQETQYF
>NA|TRBJ1-2|TRBD1|TRBV9
TGTGCCAGCAGCGGCCAGACAGGGGGAGACTATGGCTACACCTTC
CASSGQTGGDYGYTF
>NA|TRBJ1-2|TRBD1|TRBV5-1
TGCGCCAGCAGCTTTTCCTTAGAACGACAGGGCTATGGCTACACCTTC
CASSFSLERQGYGYTF
>NA|TRBJ2-7|TRBD1|TRBV27
TGTGCCAGCAGTCCCTACCCCAGGGGGCAAAGCGAGCAGTACTTC
CASSPYPRGQSEQYF
>NA|TRBJ2-7|TRBD2|TRBV2
TGTGCCAGCGGGGCGCCGGGACTAGCGGTCTACGAGCAGTACTTC
CASGAPGLAVYEQYF
>once|TRBJ1-2|TRBD1|TRBV4-1
TGCGCCAGCAGCCAATCCATGGGACAGAACTATGGCTACACCTTC
CASSQSMGQNYGYTF
>NA|TRBJ1-2|TRBD1|TRBV7-9
TGTGCCAGCAGCTTATCAGGGGGCAACTATGGCTACACCTTC
CASSLSGGNYGYTF
>NA|TRBJ1-5|TRBD1|TRBV6-6
TGTGCCAGCAGTGACGGACAGGGGGGCAATCAGCCCCAGCATTTT
CASSDGQGGNQPQHF
>NA|TRBJ2-2|NA|TRBV27
TGTGCCAGCAGTCCAAAATCCGGGGAGCTGTTTTTT
CASSPKSGELFF
>NA|TRBJ1-1|NA|TRBV7-9
TGTGCCAGCAGCTTCGCTCAGGGGAACACTGAAGCTTTCTTT
CASSFAQGNTEAFF
>NA|TRBJ1-5|NA|TRBV2
TGTGCCAGCATTCTAGACGGAGGGAGGGGCAATCAGCCCCAGCATTTT
CASILDGGRGNQPQHF
>NA|TRBJ2-2|NA|TRBV5-1
TGCGCCAGCAGCTTGGCCGTTGCGGGGATAAACACCGGGGAGCTGTTTTTT
CASSLAVAGINTGELFF
>NA|TRBJ1-1|TRBD1|TRBV6-1
TGTGCCAGCAATTGGGACAGGGGAGCTTTCTTT
CASNWDRGAFF
>NA|TRBJ2-5|NA|TRBV9
TGTGCCAGCAGCGTAGAAGTAGGAGGGGCTGTCCAAGAGACCCAGTACTTC
CASSVEVGGAVQETQYF
>NA|TRBJ1-4|NA|TRBV4-2
TGTGCCAGCAGCCAAGGGACAGACCTCGCAACTAATGAAAAACTGTTTTTT
CASSQGTDLATNEKLFF
>NA|TRBJ1-5|NA|TRBV4-1
TGCGCCAGCAGCCAAGATCCAGGGTCCTTGGATCAGCCCCAGCATTTT
CASSQDPGSLDQPQHF
>NA|TRBJ2-3|TRBD2|TRBV11-3
TGTGCCAGCAGCCCGAGGACTAGCGGGGGGGTTGATACGCAGTATTTT
CASSPRTSGGVDTQYF
>NA|TRBJ2-5|NA|TRBV13
TGTGCCAGCAGCTCTTTTGAAACTAGCTGGGAGACCCAGTACTTC
CASSSFETSWETQYF
>NA|TRBJ2-3|TRBD1|TRBV25-1
TGTGCCAGCGCTAGACTACAGGGGAATACGCAGTATTTT
CASARLQGNTQYF
>NA|TRBJ2-5|NA|TRBV4-3
TGCGCCAGCAGCCAAGATCCCTCTTACAGGGAAGGGGAGACCCAGTACTTC
CASSQDPSYREGETQYF
>NA|TRBJ2-5|NA|TRBV11-2
TGTGCCAGTAACCAGGGACTCCAAGAGACCCAGTACTTC
CASNQGLQETQYF
>NA|TRBJ1-5|TRBD1|TRBV15
TGTGCCACCAGCTCCGTACGGACAGGGGAGACCGTAGGGCATTTT
CATSSVRTGETVGHF
>NA|TRBJ1-2|NA|TRBV29-1
TGCAGCGTTGAAGATCTAGGGGCTGGGTATGGCTACACCTTC
CSVEDLGAGYGYTF
>NA|TRBJ2-2|NA|TRBV5-1
TGCGCCAGCAGCTTGGTGCTAGGGAACACCGGGGAGCTGTTTTTT
CASSLVLGNTGELFF
>NA|TRBJ1-3|NA|TRBV11-2
TGTGCCAGCAGCTTAGTTGGCCGGGGTTTCTCTGGAAACACCATATATTTT
CASSLVGRGFSGNTIYF
>NA|TRBJ2-2|NA|TRBV11-3
TGTGCCAGCAGCTTAGATCTTGGAGGGTCTGGAACCGGGGAGCTGTTTTTT
CASSLDLGGSGTGELFF
>NA|TRBJ1-2|NA|TRBV5-4
TGTGCCAGCAGCTTGGGAGGGTCTCTACACTATGGCTACACCTTC
CASSLGGSLHYGYTF
>once|TRBJ2-1|TRBD2|TRBV18
TGTGCCAGCTCACCCGACTTCCGGGGGGGCCCAATCTTAAGCTCCTACAATGAGCAGTTCTTC
CASSPDFRGGPILSSYNEQFF
>NA|TRBJ2-3|NA|TRBV5-1
TGCGCCAGCAGCGAGAAAAGAGATACGCAGTATTTT
CASSEKRDTQYF
>NA|TRBJ2-2|TRBD2|TRBV4-1
TGCGCCAGCAGCCCACGGGTCCTAGCGGCGGACACCGGGGAGCTGTTTTTT
CASSPRVLAADTGELFF
>NA|TRBJ1-2|TRBD1|TRBV4-2
TGTGCCAGCAGCCCCGGACAGGGGAGTACTACTAACTATGGCTACACCTTC
CASSPGQGSTTNYGYTF
>NA|TRBJ1-2|NA|TRBV6-5
TGTGCCAGCAGTTACTCGACCAGGGGTCACTATGGCTACACCTTC
CASSYSTRGHYGYTF
>NA|TRBJ2-1|NA|TRBV11-3
TGTGCCAGCAGCTGGGAGGGGGACAATGAGCAGTTCTTC
CASSWEGDNEQFF
>NA|TRBJ2-7|NA|TRBV18
TGTGCCAGCTCAAGACAGGTTAGCTCGTCCTACGAGCAGTACTTC
CASSRQVSSSYEQYF
>NA|TRBJ2-5|NA|TRBV7-2
TGTGCCAGCCGGGCAGGGGAAAGCGTACAAGAGACCCAGTACTTC
CASRAGESVQETQYF
>NA|TRBJ2-5|NA|TRBV6-6
TGTGCCAGCAGCCAAGTTGGACCGGGAGGGGGCGAGACCCAGTACTTC
CASSQVGPGGGETQYF
>NA|TRBJ2-2|TRBD1|TRBV5-6
TGTGCCAGCAGCGGGAGGACAGGGGGCACCGGGGAGCTGTTTTTT
CASSGRTGGTGELFF
>NA|TRBJ1-1|NA|TRBV7-6
TGTGCCAGCAGCTCCGCTGGGCTACAATACACTGAAGCTTTCTTT
CASSSAGLQYTEAFF
>NA|TRBJ2-7|NA|TRBV18
TGTGCCAGCTCATCATCAGGGGCCTCCGAGCAGTACTTC
CASSSSGASEQYF
>NA|TRBJ2-1|NA|TRBV9
TGTGCCAGCAGCGTAGAAAGGGGATTTAACTACAATGAGCAGTTCTTC
CASSVERGFNYNEQFF
>NA|TRBJ2-1|NA|TRBV5-1
TGCGCCAGCAGTCAGAATCCAGGGGATGGATTCTACAATGAGCAGTTCTTC
CASSQNPGDGFYNEQFF
>NA|TRBJ2-5|NA|TRBV7-9
TGTGCCAGCAGCTTTGGTATAGGGGGATTGGAGACCCAGTACTTC
CASSFGIGGLETQYF
>NA|TRBJ1-1|NA|TRBV6-5
TGTGCCAGCACATTGGGGGGGAACACTGAAGCTTTCTTT
CASTLGGNTEAFF
>NA|TRBJ2-1|TRBD2|TRBV7-8
TGTGCCAGCAGCTTAGACGGCGGGGGGGCCTACAATGAGCAGTTCTTC
CASSLDGGGAYNEQFF